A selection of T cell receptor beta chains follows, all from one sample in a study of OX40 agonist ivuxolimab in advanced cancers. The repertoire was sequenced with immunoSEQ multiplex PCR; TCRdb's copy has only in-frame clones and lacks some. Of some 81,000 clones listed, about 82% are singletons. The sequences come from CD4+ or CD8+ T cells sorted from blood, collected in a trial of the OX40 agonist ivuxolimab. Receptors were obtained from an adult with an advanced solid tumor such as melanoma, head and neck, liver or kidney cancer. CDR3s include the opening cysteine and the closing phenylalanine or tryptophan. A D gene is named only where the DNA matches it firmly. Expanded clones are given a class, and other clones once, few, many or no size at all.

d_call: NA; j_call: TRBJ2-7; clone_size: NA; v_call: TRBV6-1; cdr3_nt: TGTGCCAGCAGGGACTTTGGTGATCCCTCCTACGAGCAGTACTTC; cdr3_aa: CASRDFGDPSYEQYF
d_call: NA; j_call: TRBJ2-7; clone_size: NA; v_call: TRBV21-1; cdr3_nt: TGTGCCAGCAGCCCCGGACAGGGTGCCTCCTACGAGCAGTACTTC; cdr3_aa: CASSPGQGASYEQYF
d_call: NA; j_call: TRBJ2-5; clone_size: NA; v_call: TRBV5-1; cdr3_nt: TGCGCCAGCAGCTTGGATCCGGTTTCAGAGACCCAGTACTTC; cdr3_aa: CASSLDPVSETQYF
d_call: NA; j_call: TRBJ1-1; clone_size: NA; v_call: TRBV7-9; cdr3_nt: TGTGCCAGCCGGGGACAGAACACTGAAGCTTTCTTT; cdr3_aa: CASRGQNTEAFF
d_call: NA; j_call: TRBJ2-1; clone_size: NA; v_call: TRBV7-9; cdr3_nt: TGTGCCAGCAGCACCGAGGGGTTCCACACAAGTGAGCAGTTCTTC; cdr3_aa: CASSTEGFHTSEQFF
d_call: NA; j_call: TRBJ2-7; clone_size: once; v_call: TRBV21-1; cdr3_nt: TGTGCCAGCAGCAAAGGTCCCCCCCGATCCTGGACCTACGAGCAGTACTTC; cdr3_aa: CASSKGPPRSWTYEQYF
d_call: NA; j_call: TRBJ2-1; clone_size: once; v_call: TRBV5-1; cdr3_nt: TGCGCCAGCAGCCTGGCCCCGGGGGAGTACAATGAGCAGTTCTTC; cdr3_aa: CASSLAPGEYNEQFF
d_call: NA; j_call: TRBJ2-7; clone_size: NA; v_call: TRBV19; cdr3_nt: TGTGCCAGTAGTATTGCGGGACGGGATGGGTACGAGCAGTACTTC; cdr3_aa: CASSIAGRDGYEQYF
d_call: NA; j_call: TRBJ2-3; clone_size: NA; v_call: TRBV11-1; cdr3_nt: TGTGCCAGCAGTCTTACTACAGATACGCAGTATTTT; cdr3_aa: CASSLTTDTQYF
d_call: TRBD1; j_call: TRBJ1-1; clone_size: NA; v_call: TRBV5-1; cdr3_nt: TGCGCCAGCAGCACGGGACAGGACACTGAAGCTTTCTTT; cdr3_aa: CASSTGQDTEAFF
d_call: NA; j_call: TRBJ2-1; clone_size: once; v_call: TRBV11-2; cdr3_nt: TGTGCCAGCAGCACAGGGGGGGCCGGTAATGAGCAGTTCTTC; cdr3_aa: CASSTGGAGNEQFF
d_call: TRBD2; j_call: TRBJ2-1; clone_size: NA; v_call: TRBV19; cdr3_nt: TGTGCCAGTACTCTAGCGGGGGCCAGGAGCTCCTACAATGAGCAGTTCTTC; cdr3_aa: CASTLAGARSSYNEQFF
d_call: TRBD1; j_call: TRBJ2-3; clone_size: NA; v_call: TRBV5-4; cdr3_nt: TGTGCCAGCAGCCTGGCGGGACAGGGTACAGATACGCAGTATTTT; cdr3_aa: CASSLAGQGTDTQYF
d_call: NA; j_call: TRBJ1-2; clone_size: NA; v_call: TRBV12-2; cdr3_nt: TGTGCAAGTCGCTTAGCAATCTCCGGGACAGGGGAATTTGACTATGGCTACACCTTC; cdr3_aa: CASRLAISGTGEFDYGYTF
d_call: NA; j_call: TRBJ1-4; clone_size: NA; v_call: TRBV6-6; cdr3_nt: TGTGCCAGCAGCCAGAGGATAAATAATGAAAAACTGTTTTTT; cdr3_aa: CASSQRINNEKLFF
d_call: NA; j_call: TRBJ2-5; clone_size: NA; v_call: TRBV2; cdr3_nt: TGTGCCAGCAGGAAGGGACTTCAGGAGACCCAGTACTTC; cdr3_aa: CASRKGLQETQYF
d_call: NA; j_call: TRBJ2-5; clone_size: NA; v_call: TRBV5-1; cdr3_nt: TGCGCCAGCAGCATACCTTCTACGACGACCTTCCGGGAGACCCAGTACTTC; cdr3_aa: CASSIPSTTTFRETQYF
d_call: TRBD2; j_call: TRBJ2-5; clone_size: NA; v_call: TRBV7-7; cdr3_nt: TGTGCTAGCAGCTTTCAAGCGGGGGGGCAAGAGACCCAGTACTTC; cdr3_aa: CASSFQAGGQETQYF
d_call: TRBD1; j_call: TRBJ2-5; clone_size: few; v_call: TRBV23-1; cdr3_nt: TGCGCCAGCAGCCCAACTCCCGGGACAGGGAAAGGACGAGAGACCCAGTACTTC; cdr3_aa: CASSPTPGTGKGRETQYF
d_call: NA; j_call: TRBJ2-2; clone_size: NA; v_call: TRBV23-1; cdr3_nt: TGCGCCAGCACCCTAAGGGAAACGGGTCGTGCCACCGGGGAGCTGTTTTTT; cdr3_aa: CASTLRETGRATGELFF
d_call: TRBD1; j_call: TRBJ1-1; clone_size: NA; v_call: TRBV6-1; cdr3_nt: TGTGCCAGCAGTGAGAACAGGGGGGCTTTCTTT; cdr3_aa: CASSENRGAFF
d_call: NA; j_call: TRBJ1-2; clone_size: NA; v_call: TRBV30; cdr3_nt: TGTGCCTGGAGTGGGGGGGGCTATGGCTACACCTTC; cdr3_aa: CAWSGGGYGYTF
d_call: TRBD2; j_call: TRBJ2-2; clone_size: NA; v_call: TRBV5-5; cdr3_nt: TGTGCCAGCAGCTGGCAAGCGGGGGACACCGGGGAGCTGTTTTTT; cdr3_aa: CASSWQAGDTGELFF
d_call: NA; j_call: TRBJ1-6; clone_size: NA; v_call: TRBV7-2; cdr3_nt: TGTGCCACGAAGACCCTTTGGAATTCACCCCTCCACTTT; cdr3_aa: CATKTLWNSPLHF
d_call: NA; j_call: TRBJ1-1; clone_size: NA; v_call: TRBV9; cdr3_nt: TGTGCCAGCAGCCCACTGGGACACTACACTGAAGCTTTCTTT; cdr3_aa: CASSPLGHYTEAFF
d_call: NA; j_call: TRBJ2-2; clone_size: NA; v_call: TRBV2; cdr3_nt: TGTGCCAGCAAGGGGGGCGCGAACACCGGGGAGCTGTTTTTT; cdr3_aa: CASKGGANTGELFF
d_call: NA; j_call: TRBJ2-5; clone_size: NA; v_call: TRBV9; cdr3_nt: TGTGCCAGCAGCGTAGGGCAGGTCCAAGAGACCCAGTACTTC; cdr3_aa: CASSVGQVQETQYF
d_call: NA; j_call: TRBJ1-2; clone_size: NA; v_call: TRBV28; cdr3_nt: TGTGCCAGCAGTTCGGGTAACTATGGCTACACCTTC; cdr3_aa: CASSSGNYGYTF
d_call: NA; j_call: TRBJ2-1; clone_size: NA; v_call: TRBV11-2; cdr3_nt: TGTGCCAGCAGCCCCGGGCAGTCAGAATACAATGAGCAGTTCTTC; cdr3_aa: CASSPGQSEYNEQFF
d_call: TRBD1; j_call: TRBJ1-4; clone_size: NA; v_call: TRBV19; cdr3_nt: TGTGCCAGTAGTCACACAGGGGGCGAGGAAAAACTGTTTTTT; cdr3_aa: CASSHTGGEEKLFF
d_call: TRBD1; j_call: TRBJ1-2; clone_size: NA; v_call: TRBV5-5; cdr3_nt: TGTGCCAGCAGCGACTACAGGGGGCGAAACTATGGCTACACCTTC; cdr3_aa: CASSDYRGRNYGYTF
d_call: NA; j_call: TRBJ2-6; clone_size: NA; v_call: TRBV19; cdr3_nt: TGTGCCAGTAGCCCCGCTTTCTCTGGGGCCAACGTCCTGACTTTC; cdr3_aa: CASSPAFSGANVLTF
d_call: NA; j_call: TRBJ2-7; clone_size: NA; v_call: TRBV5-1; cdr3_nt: TGCGCCAGCAGCTTGGCCCAGGCACAGGACGAGCAGTACTTC; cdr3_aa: CASSLAQAQDEQYF
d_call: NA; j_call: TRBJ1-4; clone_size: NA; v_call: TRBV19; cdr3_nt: TGTGCCAGTAGTATGCAGGGCGTGGGTGAAAAACTGTTTTTT; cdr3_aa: CASSMQGVGEKLFF
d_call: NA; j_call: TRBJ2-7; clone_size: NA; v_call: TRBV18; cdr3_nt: TGTGCCAGCTCACCTCTTGCGTCAGGGAGCTCCTACGAGCAGTACTTC; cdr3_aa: CASSPLASGSSYEQYF
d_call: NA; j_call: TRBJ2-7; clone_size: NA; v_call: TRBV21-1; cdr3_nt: TGTGCCAGCAGCAAAGGACTAGCGGAGCAGTACTTC; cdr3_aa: CASSKGLAEQYF
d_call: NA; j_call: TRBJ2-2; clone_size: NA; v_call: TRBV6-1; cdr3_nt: TGTGCCAGCGCCCAGGGGCAGGGCACCGGGGAGCTGTTTTTT; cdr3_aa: CASAQGQGTGELFF
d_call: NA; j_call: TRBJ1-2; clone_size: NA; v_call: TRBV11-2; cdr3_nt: TGTGCCAGCAGCTTAAGAGGGAGGGATGGCTACACCTTC; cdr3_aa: CASSLRGRDGYTF
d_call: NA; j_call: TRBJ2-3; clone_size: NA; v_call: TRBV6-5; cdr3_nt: TGTGCCAGCAGGCAGGGGCGTAGGACAGATACGCAGTATTTT; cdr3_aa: CASRQGRRTDTQYF
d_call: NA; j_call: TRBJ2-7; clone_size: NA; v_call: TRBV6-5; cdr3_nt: TGTGCCAGCAGTTACTCGAAAGGATACTACGAGCAGTACTTC; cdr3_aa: CASSYSKGYYEQYF
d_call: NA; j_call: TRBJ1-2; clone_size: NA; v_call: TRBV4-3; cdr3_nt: TGCGCCAGCAGCCAAGCCGCACACGGGTATGGCTACACCTTC; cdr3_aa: CASSQAAHGYGYTF
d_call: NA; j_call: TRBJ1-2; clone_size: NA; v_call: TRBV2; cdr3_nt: TGTGCCAGCAGCCGCCCGGACAGCAACTATGGCTACACCTTC; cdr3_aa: CASSRPDSNYGYTF
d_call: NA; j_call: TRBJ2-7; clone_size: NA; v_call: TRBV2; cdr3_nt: TGTGCCAGCAGTTCGGTCCTCTCCTACGAGCAGTACTTC; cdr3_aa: CASSSVLSYEQYF
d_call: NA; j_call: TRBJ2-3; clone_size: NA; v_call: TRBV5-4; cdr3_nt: TGTGCCAGCAGCCCGGAATACACAGATACGCAGTATTTT; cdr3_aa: CASSPEYTDTQYF
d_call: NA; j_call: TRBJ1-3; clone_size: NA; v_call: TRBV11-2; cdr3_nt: TGTGCCAGCAGGCCCCAGGGTGTCTCTGGAAACACCATATATTTT; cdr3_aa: CASRPQGVSGNTIYF
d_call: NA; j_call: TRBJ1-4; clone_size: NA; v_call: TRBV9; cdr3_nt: TGTGCCAGCGGAAAAAATGGGGAAAAACTGTTTTTT; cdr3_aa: CASGKNGEKLFF
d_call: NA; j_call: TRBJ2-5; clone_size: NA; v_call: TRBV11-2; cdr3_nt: TGTGCCAGCAGCTCCCTTCGTCGGGTGGGGTGGACCCAGTACTTC; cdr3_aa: CASSSLRRVGWTQYF
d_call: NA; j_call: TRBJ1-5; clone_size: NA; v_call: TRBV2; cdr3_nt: TGTGCCAGCAGTGAAGCTTGGGCAGGGGCCCTCAATCAGCCCCAGCATTTT; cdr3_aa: CASSEAWAGALNQPQHF
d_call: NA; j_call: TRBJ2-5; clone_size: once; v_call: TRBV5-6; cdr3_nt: TGTGCCAGCACCGTGGCGGGCGGGACAGAGACCCAGTACTTC; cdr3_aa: CASTVAGGTETQYF
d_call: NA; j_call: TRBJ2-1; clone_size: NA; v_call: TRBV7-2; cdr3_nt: TGTGCCAGCAGCTTATCAGGGAGTGAGCAGTTCTTC; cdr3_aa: CASSLSGSEQFF